This is a list of T cell receptor beta chains from one sample in a study of cytomegalovirus exposure and HLA in healthy donors. This table comes from immunoSEQ multiplex PCR, and its TCRdb copy is limited to in-frame clones, with some not included. This sample carries around 100,000 clones, approximately 64% of them seen once, and the ten largest clones take 4.5% to 5%. The material sequenced was PBMCs. These receptors all stem from a human donor in good health. Both conserved end residues are part of each CDR3. D genes are given only for firm matches. Clone size is stated in some rows and not others, as once, few, many or a class when expanded.

V gene	clone size	J gene	D gene	CDR3 protein	CDR3 DNA
TRBV6-6	-	TRBJ1-1	-	CASSYSQSGTEAFF	TGTGCCAGCAGTTACTCACAATCGGGGACTGAAGCTTTCTTT
TRBV29-1	-	TRBJ2-7	TRBD1	CSVGGGQGKYEQYF	TGCAGCGTTGGGGGTGGACAGGGAAAGTACGAGCAGTACTTC
TRBV2	-	TRBJ2-2	TRBD2	CASSPWGGRADTGELFF	TGTGCCAGCAGTCCATGGGGCGGGAGGGCTGACACCGGGGAGCTGTTTTTT
TRBV6-5	-	TRBJ1-1	TRBD1	CASSRRTGLEAFF	TGTGCCAGCAGCCGAAGGACAGGGCTTGAAGCTTTCTTT
TRBV10-1	-	TRBJ2-2	-	CASRRGPNTGELFF	TGCGCCAGCCGCAGAGGGCCAAACACCGGGGAGCTGTTTTTT
TRBV6-6	-	TRBJ1-2	TRBD1	CASSNGQAGPYGYTF	TGTGCCAGCAGTAACGGACAGGCGGGTCCCTATGGCTACACCTTC
TRBV7-9	-	TRBJ1-6	-	CASSFGISDSPLHF	TGTGCCAGCAGCTTCGGGATCTCCGATTCACCCCTCCACTTT
TRBV7-2	-	TRBJ2-7	-	CASSQGSAGSGSYEQYF	TGTGCCAGCAGTCAAGGATCGGCGGGAAGTGGTTCCTACGAGCAGTACTTC
TRBV28	once	TRBJ1-3	-	CASSLYGGRTGGINTMYF	TGTGCCAGCAGTTTATATGGGGGCAGGACGGGCGGAATAAACACCATGTATTTT
TRBV29-1	-	TRBJ2-7	-	CSVGGPYEQYF	TGCAGCGTTGGTGGGCCCTACGAGCAGTACTTC
TRBV18	-	TRBJ2-1	TRBD2	CASSPRGLAGPSSYNEQFF	TGTGCCAGCTCACCACGGGGACTAGCGGGCCCAAGCTCCTACAATGAGCAGTTCTTC
TRBV10-3	few	TRBJ2-1	TRBD2	CAIKASSSGRWSSYNEQFF	TGTGCCATCAAAGCGTCGTCTAGCGGGAGATGGAGCTCCTACAATGAGCAGTTCTTC
TRBV5-1	-	TRBJ2-1	-	CASSPRLGGSFDEQFF	TGCGCCAGCAGCCCACGCCTGGGCGGGTCTTTCGATGAGCAGTTCTTC
TRBV4-1	few	TRBJ2-3	-	CASSQEPGGGTDTQYF	TGCGCCAGCAGCCAAGAACCCGGGGGTGGCACAGATACGCAGTATTTT
TRBV29-1	once	TRBJ2-7	TRBD2	CSVELGIAGSSYEQYF	TGCAGCGTTGAACTGGGGATAGCGGGTAGCTCCTACGAGCAGTACTTC
TRBV7-2	-	TRBJ1-1	-	CASSLEQGVNTEAFF	TGTGCCAGCAGCTTGGAACAGGGCGTGAACACTGAAGCTTTCTTT
TRBV6-5	few	TRBJ1-2	TRBD1	CASSYSNRGGYGYTF	TGTGCCAGCAGTTACTCGAACAGGGGGGGTTATGGCTACACCTTC
TRBV27	-	TRBJ2-4	-	CASSPRLASHIQYF	TGTGCCAGCAGTCCACGTCTAGCATCGCACATTCAGTACTTC
TRBV2	-	TRBJ2-5	-	CASSYRVGETQYF	TGTGCCAGCAGCTACAGGGTTGGAGAGACCCAGTACTTC
TRBV6-1	-	TRBJ2-3	-	CASSDITGRTDTQYF	TGTGCCAGCAGTGATATTACAGGCCGCACAGATACGCAGTATTTT
TRBV19	-	TRBJ2-6	TRBD1	CASRLRQDRLTLSSGANVLTF	TGTGCCAGTAGATTACGACAGGACAGGCTCACATTAAGCTCTGGGGCCAACGTCCTGACTTTC
TRBV19	few	TRBJ1-2	-	CASSIDAGSYGYTF	TGTGCCAGTAGTATAGATGCGGGAAGCTATGGCTACACCTTC
TRBV5-1	-	TRBJ2-5	TRBD1	CASSPDRAETQYF	TGCGCCAGCAGCCCCGACAGGGCCGAGACCCAGTACTTC
TRBV7-6	-	TRBJ2-1	TRBD1	CASMPPTGPNNEQFF	TGTGCCAGCATGCCCCCGACAGGGCCCAACAATGAGCAGTTCTTC
TRBV6-5	-	TRBJ2-2	TRBD1	CAGRQGNTGELFF	TGTGCCGGTAGACAGGGGAACACCGGGGAGCTGTTTTTT
TRBV7-8	-	TRBJ1-1	-	CASLVGGEVNTEAFF	TGTGCCAGCCTTGTGGGAGGGGAGGTGAACACTGAAGCTTTCTTT
TRBV7-9	few	TRBJ2-5	-	CASTLGASQETQYF	TGTGCCAGCACCTTAGGGGCCTCCCAAGAGACCCAGTACTTC
TRBV6-5	-	TRBJ2-2	-	CATNREAGELFF	TGTGCCACAAACAGGGAAGCCGGGGAGCTGTTTTTT
TRBV12-5	once	TRBJ2-7	-	CASGLTEASYEQYF	TGTGCTAGTGGCCTTACTGAGGCGTCCTACGAGCAGTACTTC
TRBV19	-	TRBJ2-7	TRBD2	CASSMFSGKSYEQYF	TGTGCCAGTAGTATGTTTAGCGGGAAATCCTACGAGCAGTACTTC
TRBV19	-	TRBJ2-2	TRBD1	CASSPRQGASGELFF	TGTGCCAGTAGTCCCCGACAGGGGGCTTCCGGGGAGCTGTTTTTT
TRBV7-9	-	TRBJ2-7	TRBD2	CASSLVGGSGYEQYF	TGTGCCAGCAGCTTAGTGGGCGGGAGTGGCTACGAGCAGTACTTC
TRBV19	-	TRBJ2-1	TRBD1	CATSQGPYNEQFF	TGTGCCACTTCACAGGGGCCCTACAATGAGCAGTTCTTC
TRBV5-5	-	TRBJ2-7	-	CASSPKRTENYEQYF	TGTGCCAGCAGCCCAAAAAGGACAGAGAACTACGAGCAGTACTTC
TRBV6-5	-	TRBJ2-2	-	CASRSAGNTGELFF	TGTGCCAGTCGTAGCGCAGGCAACACCGGGGAGCTGTTTTTT
TRBV11-2	-	TRBJ2-1	-	CASSLEGGVYNEQFF	TGTGCCAGCAGCTTAGAGGGCGGGGTTTACAATGAGCAGTTCTTC
TRBV18	-	TRBJ1-1	TRBD1	CASSSDRVDTEAFF	TGTGCCAGCTCATCCGACAGGGTTGACACTGAAGCTTTCTTT
TRBV11-2	-	TRBJ2-7	TRBD2	CASSLDRGSGSYYSYEQYF	TGTGCCAGCAGCTTAGATCGTGGTAGCGGGAGCTATTACTCCTACGAGCAGTACTTC
TRBV6-5	-	TRBJ2-1	TRBD2	CASSYASGEQFF	TGTGCCAGCAGTTACGCTAGCGGTGAGCAGTTCTTC